Listed below are T cell receptor beta chains from one sample, sequenced in a study of T-cell reconstitution after alpha-beta-depleted transplantation in children. Each CDR3 protein gets one entry after TCRdb re-called the PCR reads with MiXCR. The table shows almost 250,000 distinct CDR3 sequences, with about a quarter occurring only once. The source material was PBMCs, sampled before TCRalphabeta/CD19-depleted stem cell transplant. All receptors come from a girl aged 2-10 years with Fanconi anemia, due to receive a stem cell transplant. CDR3s include the opening cysteine and the closing phenylalanine or tryptophan. Clone size is stated in some rows and not others, as once, few, many or a class when expanded.

>TRBV7-9|TRBJ2-1|many
CASSSGGPGNEQFF
>TRBV29-1|TRBJ2-5|many
CSVPGGKETQYF
>TRBV28|TRBJ1-1|NA
CASSHHLGRENTEAFF
>TRBV28|TRBJ2-4|many
CASSRHRGDIQYF
>TRBV7-2|TRBJ2-7|many
CASSKERLREYEQYF
>TRBV10-3|TRBJ2-7|many
CAISEGGYYEQYF
>TRBV10-3|TRBJ1-5|many
CAISGDSFNQPQHF
>TRBV6-5|TRBJ2-7|NA
CASMEEHEQYF
>TRBV9|TRBJ2-5|few
CASSVEGRTTETQYF
>TRBV29-1|TRBJ2-5|many
CSAGGRAGGPLETQYF
>TRBV15|TRBJ2-2|many
CATSRRHGNTGELFF
>TRBV29-1|TRBJ2-1|many
CSVEYRGRNYNEQFF
>TRBV20-1|TRBJ2-3|NA
CSARIWGARSRGAQYF
>TRBV5-1|TRBJ2-3|few
CASSFLGRLSTDTQYF
>TRBV9|TRBJ2-1|few
CASSVDGGSYNEQFF
>TRBV7-3|TRBJ2-3|NA
CASSPQLADTQYF
>TRBV7-8|TRBJ2-7|NA
CASGLGHYEQYF
>TRBV10-3|TRBJ1-1|NA
CAISEGVKAFF
>TRBV20-1|TRBJ2-5|many
CSARGYGTSVQETQYF
>TRBV4-2|TRBJ2-1|NA
CASSRIGGGALDAQFF
>TRBV20-1|TRBJ2-5|NA
CSARHYRVAQETQYF
>TRBV29-1|TRBJ2-1|NA
CSDDPRLRHYNEQFF
>TRBV5-1|TRBJ2-3|few
CASSPSVLAGGVDTQYF
>TRBV12-3/TRBV12-4|TRBJ2-1|many
CASSFPGAYNEQFF
>TRBV5-1|TRBJ2-1|NA
CASRSALTGAGYNEQFF
>TRBV5-1|TRBJ2-7|NA
CASSFPDRPTPQYF
>TRBV7-3|TRBJ2-3|few
CASSLNSGGAGQYF
>TRBV19|TRBJ2-1|NA
CASSLAGGGGNEQFF
>TRBV5-1|TRBJ2-5|once
CASSLGRGSETQYF
>TRBV18|TRBJ2-5|NA
CASSPPSGTQDQETQYF
>TRBV18|TRBJ1-6|few
CASSPPAQGRYSPLHF
>TRBV15|TRBJ1-2|many
CATSRDREEGGFYGYTF
>TRBV29-1|TRBJ2-5|many
CSVELHGTSGTQYF
>TRBV20-1|TRBJ2-1|many
CSAREGGGGNEQFF
>TRBV6-2/TRBV6-3|TRBJ1-1|many
CASSYRNTEAFF
>TRBV7-3|TRBJ2-7|NA
CASSKEDRGLGEQYF
>TRBV20-1|TRBJ1-5|many
CSAIDADRVGTNQPQHF
>TRBV4-1|TRBJ2-5|few
CASSQKRYQETQYF
>TRBV12-3/TRBV12-4|TRBJ2-5|NA
CASSPTRLTQYF
>TRBV28|TRBJ2-3|few
CASSPTGSDTQYF
>TRBV15|TRBJ2-1|few
CATSRDLGEGYNEQFF
>TRBV15|TRBJ2-7|few
CATSRDPGSLAYEQYF
>TRBV27|TRBJ2-7|few
CASRRGGRSYEQYF
>TRBV7-2|TRBJ2-5|many
CASSPWETQYF
>TRBV27|TRBJ2-7|NA
CASSVGTGSYEQYF
>TRBV11-2|TRBJ2-2|many
CASSLLAPNVANTGELFF
>TRBV18|TRBJ2-7|NA
CASSPMGQGSYEQYF
>TRBV12-3/TRBV12-4|TRBJ2-1|many
CASSRVRGDRDYNEQFF
>TRBV29-1|TRBJ1-2|NA
CLAGAGYGYTF
>TRBV29-1|TRBJ2-1|many
CSVAGQLNSYNEQFF
>TRBV6-5|TRBJ1-1|few
CASSSGQGPTEAFF
>TRBV5-1|TRBJ2-3|NA
CASSLARNTDTQYF
>TRBV7-3|TRBJ2-7|few
CASSLAGGPKYEQYF
>TRBV10-3|TRBJ2-7|many
CAISEGTLYEQYF
>TRBV20-1|TRBJ1-4|many
CSARFAMGPKKLFF
>TRBV7-3|TRBJ2-7|NA
CASSLTDSTSYEQYF
>TRBV7-3|TRBJ2-7|NA
CASSLAAGGHISYEQYF
>TRBV29-1|TRBJ2-1|many
CSVGFWTDYDEQFF
>TRBV18|TRBJ2-5|once
CASSPGPSGETQYF